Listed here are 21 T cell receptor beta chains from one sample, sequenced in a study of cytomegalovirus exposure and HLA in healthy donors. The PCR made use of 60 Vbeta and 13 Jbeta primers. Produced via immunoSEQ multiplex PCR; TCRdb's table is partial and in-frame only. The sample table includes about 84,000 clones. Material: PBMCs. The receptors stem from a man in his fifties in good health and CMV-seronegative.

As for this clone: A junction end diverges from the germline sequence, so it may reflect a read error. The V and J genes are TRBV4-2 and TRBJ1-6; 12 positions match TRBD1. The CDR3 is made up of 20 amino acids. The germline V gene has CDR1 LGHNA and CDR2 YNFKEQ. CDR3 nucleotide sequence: TGTGCCGGCAGCCAAGGGCCCGGGACAGGGGGCCTTGGGTATAATTCACCCCTCCACTTT. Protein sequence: CAGSQGPGTGGLGYNSPLHF.

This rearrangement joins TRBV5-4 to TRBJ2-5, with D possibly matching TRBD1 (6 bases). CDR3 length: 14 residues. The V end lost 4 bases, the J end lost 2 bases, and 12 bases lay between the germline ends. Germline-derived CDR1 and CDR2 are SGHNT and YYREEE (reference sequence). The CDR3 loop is CASSARTDQETQYF. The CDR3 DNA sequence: TGTGCCAGCAGCGCCCGGACAGATCAAGAGACCCAGTACTTC.

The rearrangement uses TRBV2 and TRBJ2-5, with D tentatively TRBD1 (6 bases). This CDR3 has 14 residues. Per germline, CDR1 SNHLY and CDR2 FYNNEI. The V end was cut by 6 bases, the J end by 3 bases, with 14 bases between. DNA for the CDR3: TGTGCCAGCAGAGGGGGAGTGAGCGAAGAGACCCAGTACTTC. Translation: CASRGGVSEETQYF.

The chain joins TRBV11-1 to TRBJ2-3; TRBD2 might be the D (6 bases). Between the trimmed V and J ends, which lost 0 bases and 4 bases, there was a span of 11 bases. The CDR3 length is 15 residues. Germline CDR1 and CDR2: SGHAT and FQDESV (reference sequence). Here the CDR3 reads CASSLAGGGPDTQYF. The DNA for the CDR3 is TGTGCCAGCAGCTTAGCCGGGGGTGGTCCAGATACGCAGTATTTT.

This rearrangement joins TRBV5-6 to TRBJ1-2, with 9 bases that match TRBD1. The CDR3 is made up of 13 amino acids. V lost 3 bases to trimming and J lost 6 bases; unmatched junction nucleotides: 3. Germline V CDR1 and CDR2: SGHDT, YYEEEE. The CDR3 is CASSWGQGDGYTF. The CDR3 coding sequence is TGTGCCAGCAGCTGGGGACAGGGTGATGGCTACACCTTC.

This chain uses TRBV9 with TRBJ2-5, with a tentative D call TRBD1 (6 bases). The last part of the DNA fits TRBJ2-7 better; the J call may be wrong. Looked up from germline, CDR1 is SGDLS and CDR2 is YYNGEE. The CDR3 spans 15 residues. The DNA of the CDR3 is TGTGCCAGCAGCGTAGGGGGGAACAGGGTGAACGAGCAGTACTTC. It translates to CASSVGGNRVNEQYF.

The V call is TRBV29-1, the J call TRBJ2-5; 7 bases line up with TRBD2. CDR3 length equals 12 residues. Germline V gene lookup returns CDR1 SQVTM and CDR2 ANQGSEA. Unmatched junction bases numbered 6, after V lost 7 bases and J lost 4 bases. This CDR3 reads CSARTSGETQYF. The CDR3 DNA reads TGCAGCGCTCGGACTAGTGGAGAGACCCAGTACTTC. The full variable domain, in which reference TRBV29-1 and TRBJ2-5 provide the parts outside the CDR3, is SAVISQKPSRDICQRGTSLTIQCQVDSQVTMMFWYRQQPGQSLTLIATANQGSEATYESGFVIDKFPISRPNLTFSTLTVSNMSPEDSSIYLCSARTSGETQYFGPGTRLLVL.

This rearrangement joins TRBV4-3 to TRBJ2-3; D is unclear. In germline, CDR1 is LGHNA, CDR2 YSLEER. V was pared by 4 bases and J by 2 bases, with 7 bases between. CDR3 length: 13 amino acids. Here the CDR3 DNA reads TGCGCCAGCAGCCCTAGTCCCACAGATACGCAGTATTTT. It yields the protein CASSPSPTDTQYF.

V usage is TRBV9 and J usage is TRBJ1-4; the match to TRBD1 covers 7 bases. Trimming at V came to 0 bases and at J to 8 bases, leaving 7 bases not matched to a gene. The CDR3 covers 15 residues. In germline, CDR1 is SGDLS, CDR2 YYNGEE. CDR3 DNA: TGTGCCAGCAGCGTAGGGGGGACAGTATGGGAAAAACTGTTTTTT. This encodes CASSVGGTVWEKLFF.

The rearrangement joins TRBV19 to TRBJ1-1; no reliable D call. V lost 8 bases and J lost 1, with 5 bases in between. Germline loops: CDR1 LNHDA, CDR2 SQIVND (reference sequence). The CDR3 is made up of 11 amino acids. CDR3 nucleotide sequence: TGTGCCAGTCTGGCGAACACTGAAGCTTTCTTT. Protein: CASLANTEAFF.

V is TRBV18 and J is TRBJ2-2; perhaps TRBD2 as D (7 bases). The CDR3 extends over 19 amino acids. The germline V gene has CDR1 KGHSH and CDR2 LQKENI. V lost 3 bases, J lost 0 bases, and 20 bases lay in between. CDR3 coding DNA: TGTGCCAGCTCACCCTCCGGGTCGGGGGGCGCGGCGAACACCGGGGAGCTGTTTTTT. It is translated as CASSPSGSGGAANTGELFF.

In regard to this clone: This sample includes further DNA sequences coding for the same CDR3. The DNA of the CDR3 is TGTGCCAGCTTACAGGGGGATGGCACTGAAGCTTTCTTT. Its protein is CASLQGDGTEAFF. The chain combines TRBV18 with TRBJ1-1; 8 nucleotides agree with TRBD1. The CDR3 spans 13 residues. Germline V lookup: CDR1 KGHSH, CDR2 LQKENI. The V gene end was trimmed by 7 bases and the J gene end by 4 bases; junction bases not matched to a gene: 5.

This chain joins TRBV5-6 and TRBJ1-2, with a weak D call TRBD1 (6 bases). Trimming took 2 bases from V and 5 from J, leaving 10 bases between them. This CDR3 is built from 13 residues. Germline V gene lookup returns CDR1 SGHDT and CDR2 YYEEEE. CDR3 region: CASSLQGRYGYTF. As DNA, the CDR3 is TGTGCCAGCAGCTTACAGGGAAGGTATGGCTACACCTTC. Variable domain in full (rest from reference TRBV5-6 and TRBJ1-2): DAGVTQSPTHLIKTRGQQVTLRCSPKSGHDTVSWYQQALGQGPQFIFQYYEEEERQRGNFPDRFSGHQFPNYSSELNVNALLLGDSALYLCASSLQGRYGYTFGSGTRLTVV.

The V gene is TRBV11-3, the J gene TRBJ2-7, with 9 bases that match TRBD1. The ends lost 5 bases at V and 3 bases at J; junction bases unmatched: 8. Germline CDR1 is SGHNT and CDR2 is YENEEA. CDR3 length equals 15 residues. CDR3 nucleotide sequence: TGTGCCAGCAGCGCCACCGGGACAGGGATCTACGAGCAGTACTTC. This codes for CASSATGTGIYEQYF.

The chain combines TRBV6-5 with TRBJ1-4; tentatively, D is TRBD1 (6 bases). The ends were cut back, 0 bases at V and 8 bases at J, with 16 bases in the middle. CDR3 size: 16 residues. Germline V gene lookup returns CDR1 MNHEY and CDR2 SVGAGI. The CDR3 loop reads CASSYSSGAGTEKLFF. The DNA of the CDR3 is TGTGCCAGCAGTTACTCGTCAGGGGCAGGGACGGAAAAACTGTTTTTT.

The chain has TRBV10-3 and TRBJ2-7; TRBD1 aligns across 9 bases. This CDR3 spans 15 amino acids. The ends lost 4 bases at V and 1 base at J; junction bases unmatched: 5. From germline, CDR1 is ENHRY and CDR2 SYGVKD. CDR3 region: CAISGAGQGSYEQYF. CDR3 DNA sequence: TGTGCCATCAGTGGTGCGGGACAGGGTTCCTACGAGCAGTACTTC.

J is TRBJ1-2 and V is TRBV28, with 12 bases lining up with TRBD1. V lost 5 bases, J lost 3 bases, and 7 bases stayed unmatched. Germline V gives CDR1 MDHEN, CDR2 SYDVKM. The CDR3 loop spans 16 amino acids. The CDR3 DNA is TGTGCCAGCAGTCCAGGCGGGACAGGGGGCGACTATGGCTACACCTTC. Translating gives CASSPGGTGGDYGYTF.

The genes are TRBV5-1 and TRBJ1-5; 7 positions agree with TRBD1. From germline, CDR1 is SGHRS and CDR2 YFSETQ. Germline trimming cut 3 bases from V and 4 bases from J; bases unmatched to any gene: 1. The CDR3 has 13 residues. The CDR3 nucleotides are TGCGCCAGCAGCTCGGGACAGAATCAGCCCCAGCATTTT. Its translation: CASSSGQNQPQHF.

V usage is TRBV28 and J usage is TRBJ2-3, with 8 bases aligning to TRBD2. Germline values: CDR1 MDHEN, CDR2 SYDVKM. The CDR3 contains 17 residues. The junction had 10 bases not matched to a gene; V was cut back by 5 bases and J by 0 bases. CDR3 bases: TGTGCCAGCAGTGCCTACGCGGGAGGTACTAGCACAGATACGCAGTATTTT. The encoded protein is CASSAYAGGTSTDTQYF. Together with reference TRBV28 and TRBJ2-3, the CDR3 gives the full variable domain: DVKVTQSSRYLVKRTGEKVFLECVQDMDHENMFWYRQDPGLGLRLIYFSYDVKMKEKGDIPEGYSVSREKKERFSLILESASTNQTSMYLCASSAYAGGTSTDTQYFGPGTRLTVL.

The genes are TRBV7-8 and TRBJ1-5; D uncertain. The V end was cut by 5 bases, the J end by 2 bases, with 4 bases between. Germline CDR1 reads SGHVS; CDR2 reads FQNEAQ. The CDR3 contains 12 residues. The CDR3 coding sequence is TGTGCCAGCAGCACAGGCAATCAGCCCCAGCATTTT. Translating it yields CASSTGNQPQHF.

The CDR3 protein is CASSRRQGSYGYTF. The DNA of the CDR3 is TGTGCCAGCAGCCGAAGACAGGGAAGCTATGGCTACACCTTC. The V gene is TRBV14, the J gene TRBJ1-2; 7 positions agree with TRBD1. Trimming at V came to 4 bases and at J to 4 bases, leaving 6 bases not matched to a gene. The CDR3 has 14 residues. Germline V CDR1 and CDR2: SGHDN, FVKESK.